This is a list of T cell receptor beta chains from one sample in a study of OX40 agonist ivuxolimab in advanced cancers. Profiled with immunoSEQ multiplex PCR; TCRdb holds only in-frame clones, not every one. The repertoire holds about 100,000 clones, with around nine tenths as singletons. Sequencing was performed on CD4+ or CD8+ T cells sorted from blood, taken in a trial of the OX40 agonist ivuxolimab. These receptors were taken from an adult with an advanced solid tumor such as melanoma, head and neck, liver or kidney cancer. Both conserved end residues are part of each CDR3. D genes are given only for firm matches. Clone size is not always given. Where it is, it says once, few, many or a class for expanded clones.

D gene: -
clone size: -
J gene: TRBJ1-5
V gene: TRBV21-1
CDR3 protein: CASSKGRTAHSNQPQHF
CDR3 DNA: TGTGCCAGCAGCAAAGGACGGACAGCTCATAGCAATCAGCCCCAGCATTTT

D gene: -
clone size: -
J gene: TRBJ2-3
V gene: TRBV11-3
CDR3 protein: CASSGFGDTQYF
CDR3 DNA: TGTGCCAGCAGCGGATTCGGAGATACGCAGTATTTT

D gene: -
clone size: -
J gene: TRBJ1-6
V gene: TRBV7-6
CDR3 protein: CASRAGRGGDSPLHF
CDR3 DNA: TGTGCCAGCCGCGCAGGGCGGGGGGGCGATTCACCCCTCCACTTT

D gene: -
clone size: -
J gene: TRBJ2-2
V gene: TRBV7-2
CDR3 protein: CASSGGRGRPSGELFF
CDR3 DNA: TGTGCCAGCAGCGGAGGGAGGGGGCGACCTTCCGGGGAGCTGTTTTTT

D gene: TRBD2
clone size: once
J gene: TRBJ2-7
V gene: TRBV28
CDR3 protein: CASSLLAGDYEQYF
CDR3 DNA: TGTGCCAGCAGTTTACTAGCGGGGGACTACGAGCAGTACTTC

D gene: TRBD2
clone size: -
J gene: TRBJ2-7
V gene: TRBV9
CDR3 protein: CASSVGLAGAPVEQYF
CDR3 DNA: TGTGCCAGCAGCGTAGGGCTAGCGGGGGCCCCCGTGGAGCAGTACTTC

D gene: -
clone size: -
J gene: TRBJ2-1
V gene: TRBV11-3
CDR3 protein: CASSPGMLGNEQFF
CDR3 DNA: TGTGCCAGCAGCCCCGGGATGTTAGGCAATGAGCAGTTCTTC

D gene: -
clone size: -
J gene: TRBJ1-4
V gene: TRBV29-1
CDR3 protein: CSVEGSGGAELFF
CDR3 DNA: TGCAGCGTTGAAGGATCGGGGGGGGCTGAACTGTTTTTT

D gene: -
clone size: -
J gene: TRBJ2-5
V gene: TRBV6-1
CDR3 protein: CASKTGQETQYF
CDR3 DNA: TGTGCCAGTAAAACAGGGCAAGAGACCCAGTACTTC

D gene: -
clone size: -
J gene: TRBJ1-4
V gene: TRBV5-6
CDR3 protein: CASSFRLLNEKLFF
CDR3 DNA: TGTGCCAGCAGCTTTCGTTTGCTTAATGAAAAACTGTTTTTT

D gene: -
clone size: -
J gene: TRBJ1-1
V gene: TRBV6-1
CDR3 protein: CASSEWPNTEAFF
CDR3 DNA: TGTGCCAGCAGTGAATGGCCTAACACTGAAGCTTTCTTT

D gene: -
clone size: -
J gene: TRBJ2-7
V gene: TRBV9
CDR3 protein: CASSSSGYEQYF
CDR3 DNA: TGTGCCAGCAGCTCCTCAGGGTACGAGCAGTACTTC

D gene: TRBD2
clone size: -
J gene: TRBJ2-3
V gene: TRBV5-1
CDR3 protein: CASSDGLAVGFTDTQYF
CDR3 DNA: TGCGCCAGCAGCGACGGACTAGCGGTGGGCTTCACAGATACGCAGTATTTT

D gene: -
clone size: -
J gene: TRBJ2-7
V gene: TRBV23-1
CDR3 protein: CASSHSGFEQYF
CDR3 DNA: TGCGCCAGCAGTCATTCCGGGTTCGAGCAGTACTTC

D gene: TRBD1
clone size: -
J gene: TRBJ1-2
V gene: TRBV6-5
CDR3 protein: CASSYRDRGFYGYTF
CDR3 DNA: TGTGCCAGCAGTTACCGGGACAGGGGGTTCTATGGCTACACCTTC

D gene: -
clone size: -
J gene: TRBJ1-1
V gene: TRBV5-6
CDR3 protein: CASSLESIPSAFF
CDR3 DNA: TGTGCCAGCAGCTTGGAGAGCATCCCCTCTGCTTTCTTT